What follows are 5 T cell receptor beta chains derived from one specimen sequenced in a study of T cell responses to AZD1222 COVID-19 vaccine. Profiled with immunoSEQ multiplex PCR; TCRdb holds only in-frame clones, not every one. Of approximately 300,000 clones listed, 90% to 95% were seen once; the top ten hold about 0.5%. Sequenced material: peripheral blood, taken 28 days after the second AZD1222 dose. The receptors originated from an adult who received the AZD1222 COVID-19 vaccine.

The CDR3 DNA reads TGTGCCAGCAGCCCCGGGACAGTGAACACTGAAGCTTTCTTT. It yields the protein CASSPGTVNTEAFF. The rearrangement links TRBV6-2 or TRBV6-3 to TRBJ1-1, with 7 positions matching TRBD1. Germline V lookup: CDR1 MNHEY, CDR2 SVGEGT. The junction had 4 bases not matched to a gene; V was cut back by 6 bases and J by 0 bases. CDR3 length equals 14 residues.

CDR3 DNA: TGCAGTGCTAGGTCCGTCTATGGCTACACCTTC. It codes for CSARSVYGYTF. J is TRBJ1-2 and V is TRBV20-1, with unresolved D. Between the trimmed V and J ends, which lost 3 bases and 4 bases, there was a span of 6 bases. This CDR3 spans 11 amino acids. Per germline, CDR1 DFQATT and CDR2 SNEGSKA (reference sequence).

This clone was found once. The V and J genes are TRBV2 and TRBJ2-2; TRBD2 matches 15 bases. Germline CDR1 is SNHLY and CDR2 is FYNNEI. This CDR3 spans 18 amino acids. V was clipped by 3 bases and J by 0 bases; unmatched bases: 2. For the CDR3, the DNA is TGTGCCAGCAGTGAGGGACTAGCGGGGGGAACGAACACCGGGGAGCTGTTTTTT. Protein: CASSEGLAGGTNTGELFF.

The chain combines TRBV19 with TRBJ2-1; D call uncertain. Trimming removed 5 bases at V and 8 bases at J, with 16 bases between. The CDR3 spans 14 residues. Germline loops: CDR1 LNHDA, CDR2 SQIVND (reference sequence). The CDR3 DNA reads TGTGCCAGTAGTTCCCGGGTCCTCCAGGATGAGCAGTTCTTC. This gives the protein CASSSRVLQDEQFF.

The sample holds one count of this clone. V gene TRBV10-3 combines with J gene TRBJ1-2, with a possible D match to TRBD1 (6 bases). The CDR3 length is 13 residues. The V end was cut by 5 bases, the J end by 8 bases, with 15 bases between. Looked up from germline, CDR1 is ENHRY and CDR2 is SYGVKD. The CDR3 here is CAISSRGAEGYTF. In DNA form, the CDR3 reads TGTGCCATCAGTTCAAGGGGGGCGGAAGGCTACACCTTC.